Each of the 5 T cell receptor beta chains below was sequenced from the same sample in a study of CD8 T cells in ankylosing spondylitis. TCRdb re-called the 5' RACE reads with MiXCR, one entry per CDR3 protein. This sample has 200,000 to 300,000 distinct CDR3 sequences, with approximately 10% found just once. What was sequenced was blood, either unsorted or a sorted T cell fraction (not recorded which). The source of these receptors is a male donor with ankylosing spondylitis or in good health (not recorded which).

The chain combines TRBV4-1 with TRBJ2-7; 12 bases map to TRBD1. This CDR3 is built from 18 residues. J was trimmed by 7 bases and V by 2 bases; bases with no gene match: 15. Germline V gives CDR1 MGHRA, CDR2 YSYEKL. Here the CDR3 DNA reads TGCGCCAGCAGCCAAACGCTCAACCTGGGACAGGGGGCAGGGGAGCAGTACTTC. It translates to CASSQTLNLGQGAGEQYF.

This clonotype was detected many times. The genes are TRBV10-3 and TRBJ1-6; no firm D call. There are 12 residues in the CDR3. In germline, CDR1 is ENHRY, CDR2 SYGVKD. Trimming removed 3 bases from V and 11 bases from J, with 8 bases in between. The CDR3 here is CAISEPSTPLHF. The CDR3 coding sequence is TGTGCCATCAGTGAACCTAGCACACCCCTCCACTTT.

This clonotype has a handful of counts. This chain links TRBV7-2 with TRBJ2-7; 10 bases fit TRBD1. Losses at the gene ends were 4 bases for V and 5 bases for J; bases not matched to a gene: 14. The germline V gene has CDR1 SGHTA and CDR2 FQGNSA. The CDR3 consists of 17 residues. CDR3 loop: CASSSRVVSGQGHEQYF. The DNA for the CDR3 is TGTGCCAGCAGCTCTAGGGTTGTTTCGGGACAGGGGCACGAGCAGTACTTC. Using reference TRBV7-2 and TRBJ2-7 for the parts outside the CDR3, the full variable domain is GAGVSQSPSNKVTEKGKDVELRCDPISGHTALYWYRQSLGQGLEFLIYFQGNSAPDKSGLPSDRFSAERTGGSVSTLTIQRTQQEDSAVYLCASSSRVVSGQGHEQYFGPGTRLTVT.

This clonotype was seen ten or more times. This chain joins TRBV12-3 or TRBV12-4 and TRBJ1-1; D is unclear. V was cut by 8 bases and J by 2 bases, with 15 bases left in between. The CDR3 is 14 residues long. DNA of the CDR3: TGTGCCAGCCACCGGACGAACGAAAACACTGAAGCTTTCTTT. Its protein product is CASHRTNENTEAFF.

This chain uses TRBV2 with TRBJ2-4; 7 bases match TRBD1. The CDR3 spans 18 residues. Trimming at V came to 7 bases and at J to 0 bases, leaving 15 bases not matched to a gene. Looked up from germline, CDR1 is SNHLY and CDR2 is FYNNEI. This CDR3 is CASTRDRGFRLAKNIQYF. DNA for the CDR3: TGTGCCAGCACCCGGGACAGAGGTTTCCGACTAGCCAAAAACATTCAGTACTTC.